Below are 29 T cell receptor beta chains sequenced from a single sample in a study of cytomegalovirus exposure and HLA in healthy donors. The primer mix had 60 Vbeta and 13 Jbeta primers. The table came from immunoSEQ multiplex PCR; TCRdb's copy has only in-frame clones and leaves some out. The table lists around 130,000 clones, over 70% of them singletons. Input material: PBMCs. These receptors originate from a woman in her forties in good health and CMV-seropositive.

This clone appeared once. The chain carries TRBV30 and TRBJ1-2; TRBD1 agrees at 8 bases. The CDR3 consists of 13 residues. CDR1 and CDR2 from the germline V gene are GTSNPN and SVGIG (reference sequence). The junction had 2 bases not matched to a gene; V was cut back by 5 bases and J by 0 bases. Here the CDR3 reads CAWGQGSNYGYTF. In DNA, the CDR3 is TGTGCCTGGGGACAGGGTTCTAACTATGGCTACACCTTC. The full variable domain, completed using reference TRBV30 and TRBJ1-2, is SQTIHQWPATLVQPVGSPLSLECTVEGTSNPNLYWYRQAAGRGLQLLFYSVGIGQISSEVPQNLSASRPQDRQFILSSKKLLLSDSGFYLCAWGQGSNYGYTFGSGTRLTVV.

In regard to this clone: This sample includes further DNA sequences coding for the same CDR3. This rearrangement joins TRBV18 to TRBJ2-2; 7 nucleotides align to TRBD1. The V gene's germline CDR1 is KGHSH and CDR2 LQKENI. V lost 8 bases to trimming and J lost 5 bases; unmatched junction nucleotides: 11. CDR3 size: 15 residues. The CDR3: CASPRPGQNTGELFF. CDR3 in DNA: TGTGCCAGCCCGCGCCCGGGACAGAATACCGGGGAGCTGTTTTTT.

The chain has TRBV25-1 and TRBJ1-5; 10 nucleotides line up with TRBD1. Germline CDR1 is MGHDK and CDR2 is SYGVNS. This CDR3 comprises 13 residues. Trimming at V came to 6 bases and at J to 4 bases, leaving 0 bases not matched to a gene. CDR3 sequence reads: CASRGQGNQPQHF. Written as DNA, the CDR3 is TGTGCCAGCAGGGGACAGGGGAATCAGCCCCAGCATTTT.

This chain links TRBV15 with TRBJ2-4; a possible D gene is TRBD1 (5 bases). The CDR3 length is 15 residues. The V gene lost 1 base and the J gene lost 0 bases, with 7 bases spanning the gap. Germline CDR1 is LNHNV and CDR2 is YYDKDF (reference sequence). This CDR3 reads CATSRGQSAKNIQYF. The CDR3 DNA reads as TGTGCCACCAGCAGAGGACAGTCAGCCAAAAACATTCAGTACTTC.

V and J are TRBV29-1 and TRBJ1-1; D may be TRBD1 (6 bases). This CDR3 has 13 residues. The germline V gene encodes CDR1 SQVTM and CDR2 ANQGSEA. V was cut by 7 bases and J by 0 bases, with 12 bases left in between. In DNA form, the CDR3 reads TGCAGCGCCCGGGGGGGGCTGAACACTGAAGCTTTCTTT. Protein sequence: CSARGGLNTEAFF. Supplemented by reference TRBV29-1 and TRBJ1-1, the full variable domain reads SAVISQKPSRDICQRGTSLTIQCQVDSQVTMMFWYRQQPGQSLTLIATANQGSEATYESGFVIDKFPISRPNLTFSTLTVSNMSPEDSSIYLCSARGGLNTEAFFGQGTRLTVV.

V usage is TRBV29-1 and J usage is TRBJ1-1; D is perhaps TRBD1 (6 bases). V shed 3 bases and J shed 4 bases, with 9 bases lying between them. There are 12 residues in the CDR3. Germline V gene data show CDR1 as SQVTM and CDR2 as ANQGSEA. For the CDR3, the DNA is TGCAGCGTTGAGAGGGGGAGCACTGAAGCTTTCTTT. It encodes CSVERGSTEAFF.

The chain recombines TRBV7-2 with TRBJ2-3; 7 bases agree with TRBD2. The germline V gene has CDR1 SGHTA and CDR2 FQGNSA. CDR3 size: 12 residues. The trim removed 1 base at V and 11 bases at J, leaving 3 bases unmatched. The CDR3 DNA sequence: TGTGCCAGCAGCTTAGAGTGGGGGGGGCAGTATTTT. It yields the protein CASSLEWGGQYF.

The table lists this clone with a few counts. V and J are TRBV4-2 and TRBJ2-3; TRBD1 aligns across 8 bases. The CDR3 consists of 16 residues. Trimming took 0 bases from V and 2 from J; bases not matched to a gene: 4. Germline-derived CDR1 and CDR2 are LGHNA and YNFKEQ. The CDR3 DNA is TGTGCCAGCAGCCAAGATCCGGACAGGGTCACAGATACGCAGTATTTT. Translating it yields CASSQDPDRVTDTQYF.

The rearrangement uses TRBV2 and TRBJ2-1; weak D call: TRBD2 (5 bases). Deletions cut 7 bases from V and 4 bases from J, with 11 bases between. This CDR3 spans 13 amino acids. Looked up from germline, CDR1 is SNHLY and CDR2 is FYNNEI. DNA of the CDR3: TGTGCCAGCAAGAGGGAGCAATACAATGAGCAGTTCTTC. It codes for CASKREQYNEQFF. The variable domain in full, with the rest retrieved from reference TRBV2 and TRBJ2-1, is EPEVTQTPSHQVTQMGQEVILRCVPISNHLYFYWYRQILGQKVEFLVSFYNNEISEKSEIFDDQFSVERPDGSNFTLKIRSTKLEDSAMYFCASKREQYNEQFFGPGTRLTVL.

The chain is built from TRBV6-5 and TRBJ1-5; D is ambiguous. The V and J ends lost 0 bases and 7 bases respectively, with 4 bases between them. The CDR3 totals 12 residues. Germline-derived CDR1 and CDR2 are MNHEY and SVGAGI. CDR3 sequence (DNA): TGTGCCAGCAGTTACTCACAGCAGCCCCAGCATTTT. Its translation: CASSYSQQPQHF.

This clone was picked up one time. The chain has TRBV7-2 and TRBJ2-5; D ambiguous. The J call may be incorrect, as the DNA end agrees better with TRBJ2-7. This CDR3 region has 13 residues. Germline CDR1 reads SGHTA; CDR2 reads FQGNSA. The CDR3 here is CASSPPGAYEQYF. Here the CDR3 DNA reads TGTGCCAGCAGCCCCCCTGGGGCCTACGAGCAGTACTTC.

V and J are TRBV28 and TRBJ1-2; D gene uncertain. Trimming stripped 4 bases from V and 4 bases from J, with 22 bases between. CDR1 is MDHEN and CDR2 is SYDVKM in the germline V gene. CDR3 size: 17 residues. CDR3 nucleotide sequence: TGTGCCAGCAGTTCCCCCGGGTCTCGCACTTCAAGCTATGGCTACACCTTC. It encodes CASSSPGSRTSSYGYTF.

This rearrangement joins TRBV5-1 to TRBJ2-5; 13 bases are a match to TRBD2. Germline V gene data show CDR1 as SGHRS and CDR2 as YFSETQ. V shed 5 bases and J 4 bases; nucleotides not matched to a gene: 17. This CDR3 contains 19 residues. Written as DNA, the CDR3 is TGCGCCAGCAGACCTGGTCTTACTAGCGGGGGGGAGATTTCAGAGACCCAGTACTTC. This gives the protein CASRPGLTSGGEISETQYF.

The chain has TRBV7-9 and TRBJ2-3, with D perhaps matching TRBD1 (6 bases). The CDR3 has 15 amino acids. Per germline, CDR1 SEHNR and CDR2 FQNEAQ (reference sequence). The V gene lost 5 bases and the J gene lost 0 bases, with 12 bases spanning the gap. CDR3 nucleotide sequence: TGTGCCAGCAGCACGGGGACATCTAGCACAGATACGCAGTATTTT. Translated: CASSTGTSSTDTQYF.

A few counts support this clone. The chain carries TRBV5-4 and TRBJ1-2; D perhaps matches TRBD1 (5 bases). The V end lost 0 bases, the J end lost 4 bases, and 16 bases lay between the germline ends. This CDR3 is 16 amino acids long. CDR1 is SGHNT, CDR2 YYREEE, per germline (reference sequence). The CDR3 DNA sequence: TGTGCCAGCAGCTTGGGTCAGTCCTGGGGGGTCTATGGCTACACCTTC. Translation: CASSLGQSWGVYGYTF. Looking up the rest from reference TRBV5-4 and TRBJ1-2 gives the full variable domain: ETGVTQSPTHLIKTRGQQVTLRCSSQSGHNTVSWYQQALGQGPQFIFQYYREEENGRGNFPPRFSGLQFPNYSSELNVNALELDDSALYLCASSLGQSWGVYGYTFGSGTRLTVV.

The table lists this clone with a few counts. The CDR3 nucleotides are TGTGCCAGCAGCAAGCGGGAGACGGACAATGAGCAGTTCTTC. It codes for CASSKRETDNEQFF. The rearrangement joins TRBV7-8 to TRBJ2-1; 8 bases are a match to TRBD2. The CDR3 has 14 residues. The V gene's germline CDR1 is SGHVS and CDR2 FQNEAQ. The J segment lost 5 bases and the V segment lost 5 bases, leaving 5 bases of the junction unmatched.

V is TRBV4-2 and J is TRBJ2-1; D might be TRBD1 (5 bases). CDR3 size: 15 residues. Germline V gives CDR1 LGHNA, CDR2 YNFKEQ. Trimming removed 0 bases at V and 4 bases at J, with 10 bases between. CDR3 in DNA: TGTGCCAGCAGCCAAGATGAAGGGGTTTACAATGAGCAGTTCTTC. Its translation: CASSQDEGVYNEQFF.

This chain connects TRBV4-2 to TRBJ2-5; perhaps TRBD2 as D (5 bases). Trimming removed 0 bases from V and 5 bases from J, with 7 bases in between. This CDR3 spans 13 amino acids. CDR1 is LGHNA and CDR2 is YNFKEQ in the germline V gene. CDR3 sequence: CASSQDRGETQYF. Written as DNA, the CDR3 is TGTGCCAGCAGCCAAGATCGGGGTGAGACCCAGTACTTC.

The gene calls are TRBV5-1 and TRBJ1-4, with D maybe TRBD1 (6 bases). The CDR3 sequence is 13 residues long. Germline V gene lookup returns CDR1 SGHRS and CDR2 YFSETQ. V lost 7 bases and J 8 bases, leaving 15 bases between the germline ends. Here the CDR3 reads CASCRGFGEKLFF. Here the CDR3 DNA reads TGCGCCAGCTGCAGGGGATTCGGCGAAAAACTGTTTTTT. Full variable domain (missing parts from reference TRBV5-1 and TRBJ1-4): KAGVTQTPRYLIKTRGQQVTLSCSPISGHRSVSWYQQTPGQGLQFLFEYFSETQRNKGNFPGRFSGRQFSNSRSEMNVSTLELGDSALYLCASCRGFGEKLFFGSGTQLSVL.

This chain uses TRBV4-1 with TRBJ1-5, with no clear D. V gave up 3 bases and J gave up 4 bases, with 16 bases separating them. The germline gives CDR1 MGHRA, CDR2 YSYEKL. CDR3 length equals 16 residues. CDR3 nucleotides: TGCGCCAGCAGCCACAGCCCAGGCGAGGGTAATCAGCCCCAGCATTTT. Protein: CASSHSPGEGNQPQHF.

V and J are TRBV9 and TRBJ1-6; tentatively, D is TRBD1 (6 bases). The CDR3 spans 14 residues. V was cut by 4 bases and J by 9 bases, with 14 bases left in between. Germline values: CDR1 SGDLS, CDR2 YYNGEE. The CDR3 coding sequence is TGTGCCAGCAGCTCCAGACAGGACACTTCACCCCTCCACTTT. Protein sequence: CASSSRQDTSPLHF.

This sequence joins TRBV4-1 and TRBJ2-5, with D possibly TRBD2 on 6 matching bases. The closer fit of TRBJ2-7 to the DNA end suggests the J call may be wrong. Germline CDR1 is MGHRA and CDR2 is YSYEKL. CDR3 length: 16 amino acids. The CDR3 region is CASSQDVAGRSYEQYF. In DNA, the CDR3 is TGCGCCAGCAGCCAAGATGTGGCAGGGAGGTCCTACGAGCAGTACTTC.

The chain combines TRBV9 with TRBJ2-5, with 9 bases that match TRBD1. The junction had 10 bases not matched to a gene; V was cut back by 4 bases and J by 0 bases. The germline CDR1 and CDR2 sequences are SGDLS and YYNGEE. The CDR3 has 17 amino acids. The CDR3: CASSTDPRDRDQETQYF. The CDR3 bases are TGTGCCAGCAGCACCGACCCCCGGGACAGGGACCAAGAGACCCAGTACTTC.

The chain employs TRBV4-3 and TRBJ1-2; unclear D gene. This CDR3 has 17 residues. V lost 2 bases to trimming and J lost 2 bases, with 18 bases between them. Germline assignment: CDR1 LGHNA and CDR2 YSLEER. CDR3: CASSQYHSPNTNYGYTF. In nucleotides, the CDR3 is TGCGCCAGCAGCCAATATCACAGCCCAAACACCAACTATGGCTACACCTTC.

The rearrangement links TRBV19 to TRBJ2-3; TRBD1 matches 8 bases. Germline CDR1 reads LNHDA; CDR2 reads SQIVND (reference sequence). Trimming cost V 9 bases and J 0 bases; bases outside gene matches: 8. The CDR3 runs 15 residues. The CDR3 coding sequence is TGTGCCAGCACTTTCCGGGACAGGAGCACAGATACGCAGTATTTT. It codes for CASTFRDRSTDTQYF. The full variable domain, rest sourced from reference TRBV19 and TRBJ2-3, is DGGITQSPKYLFRKEGQNVTLSCEQNLNHDAMYWYRQDPGQGLRLIYYSQIVNDFQKGDIAEGYSVSREKKESFPLTVTSAQKNPTAFYLCASTFRDRSTDTQYFGPGTRLTVL.

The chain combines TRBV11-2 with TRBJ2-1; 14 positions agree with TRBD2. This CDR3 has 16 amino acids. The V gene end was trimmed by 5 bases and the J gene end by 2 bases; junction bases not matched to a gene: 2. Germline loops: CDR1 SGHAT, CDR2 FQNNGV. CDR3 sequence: CASSPTSGGAYNEQFF. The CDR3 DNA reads TGTGCCAGCAGCCCGACTAGCGGGGGGGCCTACAATGAGCAGTTCTTC.

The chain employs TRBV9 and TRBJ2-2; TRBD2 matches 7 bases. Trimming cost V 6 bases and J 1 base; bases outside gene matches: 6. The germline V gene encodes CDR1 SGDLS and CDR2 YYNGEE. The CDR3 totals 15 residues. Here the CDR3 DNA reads TGTGCCAGCAACGCCGGGACTATGAACACCGGGGAGCTGTTTTTT. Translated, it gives CASNAGTMNTGELFF.

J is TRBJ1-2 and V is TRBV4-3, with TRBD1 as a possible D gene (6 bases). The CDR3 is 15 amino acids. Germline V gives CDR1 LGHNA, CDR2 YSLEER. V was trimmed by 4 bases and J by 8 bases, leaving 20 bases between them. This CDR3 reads CASSLSSAGAGGYTF. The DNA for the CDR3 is TGCGCCAGCAGCCTATCCTCGGCGGGGGCTGGAGGCTACACCTTC.

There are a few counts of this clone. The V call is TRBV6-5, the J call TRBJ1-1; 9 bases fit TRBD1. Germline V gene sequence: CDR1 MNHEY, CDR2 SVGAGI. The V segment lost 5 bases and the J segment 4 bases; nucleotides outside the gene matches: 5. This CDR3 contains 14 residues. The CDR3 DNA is TGTGCCAGCAGTCTAAGACAGGGGGTCACTGAAGCTTTCTTT. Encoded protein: CASSLRQGVTEAFF.